This T cell receptor (beta chain) was documented in a study of response to subunit inactivated influenza vaccine (dated by TCRdb to the late 2010s). In the study overall: Deep quantitative T cell receptor repertoire profiling was used in the study to track responses to a trivalent subunit inactivated influenza vaccine. General findings and caveats noted by the study authors: It was suggested by the authors that each seasonal influenza vaccination may recruit only a limited number of new T cells.

Concerning this clonotype itself: Its antigen is unknown. Base qualities are missing; no much larger clone stands one base away.

The germline V gene supplies CDR1 SGHRS and CDR2 YFSETQ. Germline trimming: 4 bases from V, 5 bases from J; junction bases outside gene matches: 4. Reading from cysteine to phenylalanine, the CDR3 counts 14 amino acids. Only the CDR3 DNA stays, 42 bases, in frame from base 1. Libraries were made using RT-PCR. TCRdb shows the sequencer as Illumina HiSeq 2500. TCRdb trimmed the raw reads at Q25, called clones with MiXCR and kept productive beta chains. Each record represents a unique CDR3 protein, reported with the most common genes and DNA among its rows. This sample is represented by hundreds of thousands of distinct CDR3 sequences; approximately 15% of them were singletons. 7.5% to 8% of the sample is held by the ten biggest clonotypes.

This TCR derives from a man aged 50 to 59 who received an inactivated influenza vaccine. Donor details come from another sample of the same person, matched by shared clones. Sample: PBMCs from blood, taken less than 15 days before vaccination. The chain is made from TRBV5-1 and TRBJ1-1, with 11 junctional bases fitting TRBD1. The DNA reads as follows: TGCGCCAGCAGCGGGGGACAGGGGGGAACTGAAGCTTTCTTT. Translated, this is CASSGGQGGTEAFF.